This TCR beta chain came from a study of blood T cell repertoires in COVID-19 (TCRdb year 2020). Regarding the complete study: Samples covering the acute and convalescent phases of COVID-19 were provided by collaborators in the United States, Italy and Spain. The material from the prospective study consisted of cDNA or gDNA derived from T cells, B-cell-depleted T cells, or PBMCs. Subjects who had been exposed to COVID-19, were actively infected with it, or had recovered from it provided the deeply sampled blood TCRbeta repertoires that made up the dataset. The repertoires were made available in a free public database intended to serve as a resource for research on the immune response to SARS-CoV-2. Samples were obtained from the ongoing ImmuneRACE study (first 160 participants) and from over 1,000 subjects provided by 6 global collaborators. Sample metadata almost always included a de-identified subject ID, COVID-19 status, age in years and sex. HLA class I and class II types, where available, came from metadata supplied by the sample provider rather than from assay-based typing. Results the study describes overall, beyond this receptor: Clinical and demographic metadata were provided uncurated, with the amount varying by source and participant.

TCRbeta CDR3 regions were amplified from genomic DNA using the immunoSEQ Assay, a bias-controlled multiplex PCR. The study's own analysis went as follows. The number of nucleated cells in each sample was estimated from the amplification of reference gene primers within the assay. To quantify the absolute abundance of each unique TCRbeta CDR3 rearrangement, sequence reads were collapsed and filtered. For each sample, productive Simpson clonality was calculated as the square root of Simpson's diversity index over productive rearrangements. Here the immuneACCESS table is served through TCRdb, limited to in-frame sequences with V and J called. Missing clones are a known gap in these copies; in checked studies unresolved V genes cover under half, and the rest lacks a known reason. V and J calls and clone size follow that table, whereas D and trimming were derived from the DNA. This sample is represented by under 250,000 clones; about 80% of them were singletons. The ten most abundant clones make up less than 4% of the sample.

On this clone itself: Its antigen has not been determined. No qualities accompany the bases; no much larger clone lies one base away.

In the prospective study, participants were about 18 to 89 years old, resided in 24 geographic areas of the United States, and were enrolled through a virtual design. To assign participants to cohorts, the prospective study relied on clinical history that participants themselves reported in a screening survey and a study questionnaire. Exposed participants had been in contact with someone with a PCR-confirmed or clinician-diagnosed COVID-19 case within 2 weeks of study entry. In the prospective study, whole blood, serum and a nasopharyngeal or oropharyngeal swab were collected from each participant by mobile phlebotomists. Prospective study participants could optionally give additional blood draws and questionnaires over an approximately 2-month period. Before DNA extraction, prospective study blood samples were shipped either frozen or at room temperature. Trimming accounts for 1 base at V and 4 bases at J, while the number of junction bases matched to no gene is 6. From the cysteine through the phenylalanine, the CDR3 covers 15 amino acids. The only DNA kept is the CDR3, 45 bases in frame from the first base. CDR1 and CDR2 (SGHVS, FNYEAQ) derive from the germline V gene.

Sample: PBMCs or T cells enriched from blood (not recorded which). This TCR derives from a woman between 35 and 50 years old who had been exposed to COVID-19. The rearranged segments are TRBV7-6 and TRBJ1-1, and TRBD1 matches 7 of the central bases. The sequenced DNA is TGTGCCAGCAGCTTAGTACCAGGGGGAGGCACTGAAGCTTTCTTT. Its protein reads: CASSLVPGGGTEAFF.